The 29 T cell receptor beta chains below all came from one sample that was sequenced in a study of blood T cell repertoires in COVID-19. Only in-frame clones appear in the TCRdb table, and some are missing; sequencing was by immunoSEQ multiplex PCR. The sample holds about 25,000 clones; over 75% are singletons and the top ten take approximately 18%. Sequencing was performed on peripheral blood. These receptors were obtained from a woman older than 75 with acute or convalescent COVID-19.

The V call is TRBV16, the J call TRBJ1-5, with 9 nucleotides matching TRBD1. V shed 5 bases, J shed 2 bases, and the junction held 10 bases outside the gene matches. From germline, CDR1 is KGHSY and CDR2 FQNENV. The CDR3 contains 17 residues. DNA of the CDR3: TGTGCCAGCAGCAAGGACCGGGACAGGGCTGGCAATCAGCCCCAGCATTTT. This gives the protein CASSKDRDRAGNQPQHF.

The chain is built from TRBV6-5 and TRBJ1-2; 10 nucleotides line up with TRBD1. Germline V gives CDR1 MNHEY, CDR2 SVGAGI. The V and J ends lost 2 bases and 7 bases, in that order; junction bases with no gene match: 1. This CDR3 is 13 amino acids long. The CDR3 loop reads CASSYGTGVGYTF. In DNA form, the CDR3 reads TGTGCCAGCAGTTACGGGACAGGGGTTGGCTACACCTTC.

The V gene is TRBV7-2, the J gene TRBJ2-7, with D hard to call. CDR1 is SGHTA and CDR2 is FQGNSA in the germline V gene. The CDR3 runs to 15 residues. V was cut by 1 base and J by 2 bases, with 12 bases left in between. The CDR3 region has the DNA TGTGCCAGCAGCTTAGGCGTGGGCTCGACCTACGAGCAGTACTTC. This gives the protein CASSLGVGSTYEQYF.

The chain employs TRBV11-3 and TRBJ2-1; D is possibly TRBD2 (5 bases). The CDR3 has 15 amino acids. V lost 5 bases to trimming and J lost 6 bases, with 17 bases between them. CDR1 SGHNT and CDR2 YENEEA come from the germline V gene. The chain's CDR3 is CASSPRLPSPNEQFF. CDR3 DNA: TGTGCCAGCAGCCCGCGACTACCCAGCCCCAATGAGCAGTTCTTC. Combining the CDR3 with reference TRBV11-3 and TRBJ2-1 gives the whole variable domain EAGVVQSPRYKIIEKKQPVAFWCNPISGHNTLYWYLQNLGQGPELLIRYENEEAVDDSQLPKDRFSAERLKGVDSTLKIQPAELGDSAVYLCASSPRLPSPNEQFFGPGTRLTVL.

This clone has a single count. The V call is TRBV25-1, the J call TRBJ1-2, with D perhaps matching TRBD1 (6 bases). CDR1 MGHDK and CDR2 SYGVNS come from the germline V gene. V lost 4 bases and J lost 6, with 12 bases in between. The CDR3 is 13 residues long. DNA for the CDR3: TGTGCCAGCAGTGTGGGGGCTAAAGATGGCTACACCTTC. It translates to CASSVGAKDGYTF.

The chain recombines TRBV6-5 with TRBJ1-5; no firm D call. Trimming cost V 6 bases and J 0 bases, with 12 bases left between them. The germline V gene encodes CDR1 MNHEY and CDR2 SVGAGI. The CDR3 is 15 amino acids. The CDR3 sequence: CASSSTVYSNQPQHF. DNA of the CDR3: TGTGCCAGCAGCTCCACAGTATATAGCAATCAGCCCCAGCATTTT.

This chain links TRBV6-5 with TRBJ1-5; TRBD1 might be the D (6 bases). Germline lookup yields CDR1 MNHEY and CDR2 SVGAGI. V was shortened by 0 bases and J by 5 bases, with 8 bases between the two germline ends. This CDR3 spans 14 amino acids. The CDR3 here is CASSYSRTDQPQHF. In DNA form, the CDR3 reads TGTGCCAGCAGTTACTCAAGGACAGATCAGCCCCAGCATTTT.

The chain combines TRBV19 with TRBJ1-2, with TRBD1 matching 7 bases. Germline V lookup: CDR1 LNHDA, CDR2 SQIVND (reference sequence). The CDR3 extends over 16 amino acids. V lost 6 bases to trimming and J lost 5 bases; unmatched junction nucleotides: 15. As DNA, the CDR3 is TGTGCCAGTAGAAACCTATGGGACAGCCCTATGTATGGCTACACCTTC. Encoded protein: CASRNLWDSPMYGYTF.

The chain uses TRBV18 and TRBJ1-4; possibly TRBD1 for D (5 bases). CDR3 length: 15 amino acids. Germline V gene lookup returns CDR1 KGHSH and CDR2 LQKENI. V shed 5 bases and J shed 1 base, with 11 bases lying between them. CDR3 coding DNA: TGTGCCAGCTCAGGTAGAAGGGGAACTAATGAAAAACTGTTTTTT. Translated: CASSGRRGTNEKLFF.

The chain combines TRBV7-6 with TRBJ1-2; D may be TRBD1 (6 bases). The CDR3 has 14 residues. Looked up from germline, CDR1 is SGHVS and CDR2 is FNYEAQ. V lost 1 base to trimming and J lost 7 bases, with 13 bases between them. DNA of the CDR3: TGTGCCAGCAGCTTAGACGGCAGGGGTCGTGGCTACACCTTC. Translation gives CASSLDGRGRGYTF.

The rearrangement joins TRBV6-2 or TRBV6-3 to TRBJ1-1; D call uncertain. This CDR3 contains 15 residues. Germline V lookup: CDR1 MNHEY, CDR2 SVGEGT. The V end lost 4 bases, the J end lost 4 bases, and 16 bases lay between the germline ends. The CDR3 region is CASSFRRAEGTEAFF. The CDR3 nucleotides read TGTGCCAGCAGTTTCCGACGGGCCGAGGGCACTGAAGCTTTCTTT.

This clone showed up just a few times. The V and J genes are TRBV9 and TRBJ1-3; no reliable D call. CDR3 length equals 15 residues. Germline CDR1 SGDLS, CDR2 YYNGEE. Trimming pared 0 bases from V and 3 bases from J, leaving 10 bases between. The CDR3 DNA reads as TGTGCCAGCAGCGTAGTCCCCCAGAATGGAAACACCATATATTTT. The encoded protein is CASSVVPQNGNTIYF.

V usage is TRBV6-2 or TRBV6-3 and J usage is TRBJ2-1; maybe TRBD1 (7 bases). Trimming shortened V by 5 bases and J by 7 bases, and 15 bases separated the two germline ends. CDR3 size: 14 residues. The germline CDR1 and CDR2 sequences are MNHEY and SVGEGT. The CDR3 region has the DNA TGTGCCAGCAGTCCCAGGGGGGAATCGAATGAGCAGTTCTTC. It translates to CASSPRGESNEQFF.

The chain carries TRBV29-1 and TRBJ2-3; 9 bases align to TRBD2. The length of the CDR3 is 15 residues. Per the germline V gene, CDR1 is SQVTM and CDR2 is ANQGSEA. The V and J ends lost 2 bases and 6 bases, in that order; junction bases with no gene match: 9. CDR3 DNA sequence: TGCAGCGTTGAACTAGCGCGGGGGGGCCGTGATACGCAGTATTTT. Amino acids: CSVELARGGRDTQYF.

The chain combines TRBV7-9 with TRBJ1-1; TRBD1 agrees at 7 bases. CDR3 size: 15 residues. From germline, CDR1 is SEHNR and CDR2 FQNEAQ (reference sequence). J was trimmed by 4 bases and V by 2 bases; bases with no gene match: 7. Here the CDR3 reads CASSLFGGQTTEAFF. The CDR3 DNA reads as TGTGCCAGCAGCTTATTTGGGGGACAGACCACTGAAGCTTTCTTT.

The chain employs TRBV9 and TRBJ2-2; no definite D call. This CDR3 contains 14 residues. Germline V gives CDR1 SGDLS, CDR2 YYNGEE. Between the trimmed V and J ends, which lost 0 bases and 2 bases, there was a span of 5 bases. CDR3 DNA sequence: TGTGCCAGCAGCGTAGCCCCTAACACCGGGGAGCTGTTTTTT. This codes for CASSVAPNTGELFF.

V and J are TRBV7-2 and TRBJ2-7, with D perhaps matching TRBD1 (6 bases). Germline-derived CDR1 and CDR2 are SGHTA and FQGNSA. The germline V and J ends were trimmed by 4 bases and 1 base, with 11 bases remaining between them. This CDR3 has 14 amino acids. For the CDR3, the DNA is TGTGCCAGCAGCTCACAAGGGGGATCCTACGAGCAGTACTTC. This gives the protein CASSSQGGSYEQYF.

The chain is built from TRBV5-5 and TRBJ1-3, with 7 bases lining up with TRBD1. The germline V gene encodes CDR1 SGHKS and CDR2 YYEKEE (reference sequence). CDR3 length: 16 amino acids. V shed 0 bases and J 4 bases; nucleotides not matched to a gene: 7. The CDR3 is CASSLGPGQQGNTIYF. The CDR3 DNA follows: TGTGCCAGCAGCTTGGGCCCGGGACAGCAAGGAAACACCATATATTTT.

V gene TRBV9 combines with J gene TRBJ2-3; the match to TRBD2 covers 14 bases. This CDR3 spans 19 amino acids. The germline gives CDR1 SGDLS, CDR2 YYNGEE. V gave up 4 bases and J gave up 0 bases; unmatched junction bases: 10. The CDR3 DNA reads TGTGCCAGCAGCCTATGGGCGGGACTAGCGGGAGATAGCACAGATACGCAGTATTTT. This encodes CASSLWAGLAGDSTDTQYF.

The chain is built from TRBV3-1 (or the pseudogene TRBV3-2) and TRBJ2-5; 13 bases match TRBD2. V dropped 3 bases and J dropped 5; count of bases not matched to a gene: 3. CDR1 LGHDT and CDR2 YNNKEL come from the germline V gene (reference sequence). CDR3 length equals 15 residues. CDR3 sequence (DNA): TGTGCCAGCAGCCAGGGGACTAGCGGGGTTGAGACCCAGTACTTC. It encodes CASSQGTSGVETQYF.

The chain carries TRBV29-1 and TRBJ2-2; 9 bases match TRBD1. CDR3 length: 14 amino acids. Germline CDR1 is SQVTM and CDR2 is ANQGSEA. V dropped 5 bases and J dropped 9; count of bases not matched to a gene: 10. The CDR3 DNA is TGCAGCGTTATTGCGGGGACAGGGAATTGGGAGCTGTTTTTT. Residues: CSVIAGTGNWELFF.

This chain connects TRBV9 to TRBJ2-5, with 10 nucleotides matching TRBD2. Looked up from germline, CDR1 is SGDLS and CDR2 is YYNGEE. J lost 5 bases, V lost 0 bases, and 4 bases had no gene match. The CDR3 sequence is 15 residues long. DNA of the CDR3: TGTGCCAGCAGCGTAGGAAGCGGGGGGGCCGAGACCCAGTACTTC. This translates into CASSVGSGGAETQYF.

This chain links TRBV24-1 with TRBJ2-5; the match to TRBD1 covers 9 bases. Per germline, CDR1 KGHDR and CDR2 SFDVKD. The CDR3 is made up of 14 amino acids. V lost 12 bases and J lost 1; bases outside the gene matches: 8. CDR3 protein: CAYTGGHGQETQYF. In DNA form, the CDR3 reads TGTGCCTATACAGGGGGCCACGGCCAAGAGACCCAGTACTTC.

The rearrangement links TRBV19 to TRBJ1-5, with 7 bases that match TRBD1. The germline CDR1 and CDR2 sequences are LNHDA and SQIVND (reference sequence). J gave up 3 bases and V 5 bases, and 1 base lay outside the gene matches. There are 13 residues in the CDR3. The CDR3 sequence: CASSGTANQPQHF. CDR3 in DNA: TGTGCCAGTAGTGGGACAGCCAATCAGCCCCAGCATTTT.

In DNA, the CDR3 is TGCGCCAGCAGCAAGACAGGGGGGCAAGAGACCCAGTACTTC. Its protein is CASSKTGGQETQYF. The chain uses TRBV5-1 and TRBJ2-5; TRBD1 aligns across 9 bases. With V trimmed by 4 bases and J by 2 bases, 3 bases remained unmatched. The CDR3 has 14 residues. Germline-derived CDR1 and CDR2 are SGHRS and YFSETQ. Full variable domain (outside the CDR3, taken from reference TRBV5-1 and TRBJ2-5): KAGVTQTPRYLIKTRGQQVTLSCSPISGHRSVSWYQQTPGQGLQFLFEYFSETQRNKGNFPGRFSGRQFSNSRSEMNVSTLELGDSALYLCASSKTGGQETQYFGPGTRLLVL.

This chain joins TRBV7-2 and TRBJ1-2; 9 bases are a match to TRBD1. The germline V gene has CDR1 SGHTA and CDR2 FQGNSA. V gave up 2 bases and J gave up 7 bases; unmatched junction bases: 8. This CDR3 comprises 15 residues. CDR3 coding DNA: TGTGCCAGCAGCTTAAAGTCGGGACAGGGATCTGGCTACACCTTC. Residues: CASSLKSGQGSGYTF.

The sample holds a few counts of this clone. This chain links TRBV19 with TRBJ2-7; 10 nucleotides match TRBD1. V trimming: 6 bases; J trimming: 7 bases; junction bases outside the gene matches: 6. The CDR3 contains 13 residues. CDR1 and CDR2 from the germline V gene are LNHDA and SQIVND (reference sequence). The CDR3 DNA follows: TGTGCCAGTAGCCAACGGACAGGGGGGGAGCAGTACTTC. Its protein product is CASSQRTGGEQYF.

The chain carries TRBV19 and TRBJ1-1; no firm D call. CDR3 length equals 14 residues. The germline CDR1 and CDR2 sequences are LNHDA and SQIVND (reference sequence). V lost 1 base, J lost 1 base, and 7 bases lay in between. The chain's CDR3 is CASSIGAGNTEAFF. As DNA, the CDR3 is TGTGCCAGTAGTATAGGGGCAGGGAACACTGAAGCTTTCTTT.

The chain joins TRBV27 to TRBJ2-7; D uncertain. The V and J ends lost 10 bases and 6 bases respectively, with 16 bases between them. CDR3 length equals 12 residues. Germline lookup yields CDR1 MNHEY and CDR2 SMNVEV (reference sequence). The CDR3 coding sequence is TGTGCCACCTCGATGGGCCTCGGCGAGCAGTACTTC. Amino acid sequence: CATSMGLGEQYF.